The clone carrying this TCR beta chain has just a few counts. Germline trimming cut 7 bases from V and 10 bases from J; bases unmatched to any gene: 15. CDR1 is SQVTM, CDR2 ANQGSEA, per germline. This CDR3 has 14 residues. The sample is drawn from a study of blood T cell repertoires in COVID-19. Background on the study: Sources were T cells, B-cell-depleted T cells, or PBMCs; the material itself was cDNA or gDNA.

Using immunoSEQ multiplex PCR, the repertoire was profiled, and TCRdb retains in-frame clones only, with some absent. In the table there are fewer than 200,000 clones, 65% to 85% of which are singletons. The chain has TRBV29-1 and TRBJ1-5, with 8 bases matching TRBD1. This receptor was taken from a woman aged 50 to 60 in a cohort exposed to, infected with or recovered from COVID-19 (not recorded which). The sample taken for sequencing was PBMCs or T cells enriched from blood (not recorded which). The CDR3 loop reads CSARQGSNDSPQHF. The CDR3 DNA follows: TGCAGCGCTAGACAGGGGTCAAATGATAGTCCCCAGCATTTT.